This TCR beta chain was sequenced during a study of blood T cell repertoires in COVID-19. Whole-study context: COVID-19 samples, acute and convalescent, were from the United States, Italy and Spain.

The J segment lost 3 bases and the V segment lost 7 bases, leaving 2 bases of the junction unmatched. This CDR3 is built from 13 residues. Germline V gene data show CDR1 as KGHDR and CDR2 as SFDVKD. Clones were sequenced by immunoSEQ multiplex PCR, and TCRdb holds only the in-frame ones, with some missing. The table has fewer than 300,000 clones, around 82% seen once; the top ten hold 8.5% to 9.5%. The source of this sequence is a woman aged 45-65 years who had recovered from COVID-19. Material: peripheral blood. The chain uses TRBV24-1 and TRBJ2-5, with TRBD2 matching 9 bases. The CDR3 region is CATRLAGEETQYF. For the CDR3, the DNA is TGTGCCACCAGACTAGCGGGCGAAGAGACCCAGTACTTC.